This TCR beta chain comes out of a study of cytomegalovirus exposure and HLA in healthy donors. The PCR made use of 60 Vbeta and 13 Jbeta primers. Method: immunoSEQ multiplex PCR; TCRdb's copy keeps in-frame clones and lacks some. The table lists about 95,000 clones, 77% of them singletons. The CDR3 runs 12 residues. CDR1 is KGHSY, CDR2 FQNENV, per germline. V was cut by 4 bases and J by 7 bases, with 10 bases left in between. Regarding the study as a whole: In vitro checks showed that a few CMV-associated chains really do target CMV antigens. For presence/absence analyses, sequencing depth was assumed to be roughly uniform across donors.

Note on this clone: The antigen remains unidentified.

The V and J genes are TRBV16 and TRBJ1-1; maybe TRBD1 (5 bases). Specimen: PBMCs. The TCR originated in a woman in her thirties or forties in good health and CMV-seronegative. The CDR3 sequence: CASSPDTFEAFF. CDR3 nucleotide sequence: TGTGCCAGCAGCCCGGACACCTTTGAAGCTTTCTTT.